Listed below are T cell receptor beta chains from one sample, sequenced in a study of Ad26.COV2.S vaccination and SARS-CoV-2 variants. TCRdb keeps only in-frame clones here, not all; method: immunoSEQ multiplex PCR. The data show 300,000 to 350,000 clones, almost 90% seen once. The source was peripheral blood, collected in a trial of Ad26.COV2.S vaccine versus placebo. These receptor sequences come from a person aged 18-65 years who received the Ad26.COV2.S COVID-19 vaccine or a placebo. Each CDR3 is given with its conserved first and last residue. D genes are given only for firm matches. Clone size is given for some rows only: seen once, a few or many times, or a class if the clone is expanded.

abundance | j_gene | v_gene | d_gene | CDR3aa | CDR3nt
- | TRBJ1-6 | TRBV9 | - | CASSALITSPLHF | TGTGCCAGCAGCGCCCTAATAACTTCACCCCTCCACTTT
- | TRBJ2-1 | TRBV5-6 | - | CASSPATITEQFF | TGTGCCAGCAGCCCCGCAACCATCACTGAGCAGTTCTTC
- | TRBJ1-1 | TRBV19 | - | CAIQSQNTEAFF | TGTGCCATCCAAAGCCAAAACACTGAAGCTTTCTTT
- | TRBJ1-4 | TRBV9 | - | CASSRSHATNEKLFF | TGTGCCAGCAGTCGTAGCCATGCAACTAATGAAAAACTGTTTTTT
- | TRBJ1-1 | TRBV7-8 | TRBD1 | CASSPSAGTGGKNTEAFF | TGTGCCAGCAGCCCAAGTGCCGGGACAGGGGGCAAGAACACTGAAGCTTTCTTT
- | TRBJ2-1 | TRBV5-1 | - | CATKFRAGYNEQFF | TGCGCCACCAAATTCCGGGCTGGCTACAATGAGCAGTTCTTC
- | TRBJ2-3 | TRBV7-9 | - | CASRPRDGRTDTQYF | TGTGCCAGCAGACCCCGGGACGGCCGCACAGATACGCAGTATTTT
few | TRBJ2-3 | TRBV9 | TRBD2 | CASSVLSGGSTDTQYF | TGTGCCAGCAGCGTTCTTAGCGGGGGAAGCACAGATACGCAGTATTTT
once | TRBJ1-1 | TRBV7-2 | - | CASSLRWQIDTEAFF | TGTGCCAGCAGCTTACGGTGGCAGATCGACACTGAAGCTTTCTTT
few | TRBJ1-6 | TRBV25-1 | - | CASSDTGYNSPLHF | TGTGCCAGCAGTGATACGGGGTATAATTCACCCCTCCACTTT
- | TRBJ1-5 | TRBV6-5 | - | CASSSPQPQHF | TGTGCCAGCAGTTCGCCTCAGCCCCAGCATTTT
- | TRBJ2-5 | TRBV6-5 | TRBD2 | CASSWSSGGGIETQYF | TGTGCCAGCAGTTGGAGTAGCGGGGGGGGCATAGAGACCCAGTACTTC
- | TRBJ1-2 | TRBV7-9 | - | CASSPDTGIYGYTF | TGTGCCAGCAGCCCTGACACAGGGATCTATGGCTACACCTTC
- | TRBJ1-2 | TRBV27 | - | CASSPRGGPYGYTF | TGTGCCAGCAGTCCCCGTGGAGGGCCCTATGGCTACACCTTC
- | TRBJ2-1 | TRBV27 | TRBD2 | CASRPLTSGSYNEQFF | TGTGCCAGCAGACCTCTGACTAGCGGCTCCTACAATGAGCAGTTCTTC
- | TRBJ1-5 | TRBV6-5 | TRBD1 | CASRGTGSNQPQHF | TGTGCCAGCAGAGGGACAGGCAGCAATCAGCCCCAGCATTTT
few | TRBJ1-1 | TRBV6-4 | - | CASSDRSNTEAFF | TGTGCCAGCAGTGACAGAAGTAACACTGAAGCTTTCTTT
- | TRBJ1-3 | TRBV3-1/TRBV3-2 | - | CASSPPGVSGNTIYF | TGTGCCAGCAGCCCACCGGGAGTCTCTGGAAACACCATATATTTT
- | TRBJ1-1 | TRBV5-5 | TRBD1 | CASSLEPGGAGFDTEAFF | TGTGCCAGCAGCTTGGAACCAGGGGGCGCAGGATTCGACACTGAAGCTTTCTTT
- | TRBJ2-1 | TRBV11-2 | TRBD1 | CASSILTGGSYNEQFF | TGTGCCAGCAGCATCCTCACAGGGGGCTCCTACAATGAGCAGTTCTTC
- | TRBJ1-1 | TRBV7-9 | - | CASSLAGAAEAFF | TGTGCCAGCAGCTTAGCGGGGGCTGCTGAAGCTTTCTTT
once | TRBJ1-5 | TRBV7-2 | - | CASSRTAVYNQPQHF | TGTGCCAGCAGTCGAACAGCCGTATACAATCAGCCCCAGCATTTT
- | TRBJ1-2 | TRBV25-1 | TRBD1 | CASSGRDSVNYGYTF | TGTGCCAGCAGTGGCCGGGACAGTGTTAACTATGGCTACACCTTC
- | TRBJ1-4 | TRBV9 | - | CASSVGPGTATNEKLFF | TGTGCCAGCAGCGTAGGGCCCGGGACCGCAACTAATGAAAAACTGTTTTTT
- | TRBJ2-1 | TRBV29-1 | - | CSVEDKGVFGDEQFF | TGCAGCGTTGAAGATAAAGGGGTTTTCGGCGATGAGCAGTTCTTC
- | TRBJ2-2 | TRBV7-9 | - | CASSPLQNSGELFF | TGTGCCAGCAGCCCCTTACAGAATAGTGGGGAGCTGTTTTTT
- | TRBJ1-4 | TRBV18 | - | CASSVTRRATNEKLFF | TGTGCCAGCTCAGTAACGCGAAGGGCAACTAATGAAAAACTGTTTTTT
- | TRBJ1-1 | TRBV2 | - | CASSATQLGTEAFF | TGTGCCAGCAGTGCCACTCAATTGGGCACTGAAGCTTTCTTT
- | TRBJ2-3 | TRBV6-5 | TRBD2 | CASTSSGGVSAQYF | TGTGCCAGCACCTCTAGCGGGGGGGTTTCGGCGCAGTATTTT
once | TRBJ2-5 | TRBV5-1 | TRBD2 | CASSSYGGATETQYF | TGCGCCAGCAGCTCTTACGGGGGGGCCACAGAGACCCAGTACTTC
- | TRBJ2-1 | TRBV11-3 | TRBD2 | CASSLEWGGPDNEQFF | TGTGCCAGCAGCTTAGAGTGGGGGGGACCGGACAATGAGCAGTTCTTC
- | TRBJ1-3 | TRBV3-1/TRBV3-2 | - | CASSQGGNGNTIYF | TGTGCCAGCAGCCAAGGAGGAAATGGAAACACCATATATTTT
- | TRBJ2-3 | TRBV27 | - | CASSLSSTAPVDTQYF | TGTGCCAGCAGTTTATCCTCCACAGCCCCTGTGGATACGCAGTATTTT
- | TRBJ1-2 | TRBV19 | TRBD1 | CASSNRGYGYTF | TGTGCCAGTAGTAACAGGGGATATGGCTACACCTTC
- | TRBJ2-7 | TRBV20-1 | - | CSASGAGTNSGPGRVFYEQYF | TGCAGTGCTAGTGGGGCCGGCACAAATAGCGGACCCGGGAGAGTTTTCTACGAGCAGTACTTC
- | TRBJ2-1 | TRBV7-2 | TRBD2 | CASSLESGGVSYNEQFF | TGTGCCAGCAGCTTAGAAAGCGGGGGTGTTTCCTACAATGAGCAGTTCTTC
once | TRBJ1-5 | TRBV12-3/TRBV12-4 | - | CASSLQGNQPQHF | TGTGCCAGCAGTTTACAGGGCAATCAGCCCCAGCATTTT
- | TRBJ1-5 | TRBV6-5 | - | CASSSDRYSNQPQHF | TGTGCCAGCAGTTCGGACAGATATAGCAATCAGCCCCAGCATTTT
- | TRBJ2-5 | TRBV5-4 | - | CASTGLGETQYF | TGTGCCAGCACGGGACTTGGAGAGACCCAGTACTTC
- | TRBJ1-5 | TRBV7-9 | TRBD1 | CASSLEQGEQPQHF | TGTGCCAGCAGCTTAGAACAGGGGGAACAGCCCCAGCATTTT
- | TRBJ2-3 | TRBV5-4 | - | CASMTGVMPDTQYF | TGTGCCAGTATGACCGGGGTCATGCCAGATACGCAGTATTTT
- | TRBJ2-3 | TRBV4-3 | TRBD2 | CASSQGLAGGTDTQYF | TGCGCCAGCAGCCAAGGTCTAGCGGGGGGCACAGATACGCAGTATTTT
once | TRBJ1-5 | TRBV19 | - | CASGTANQPQHF | TGTGCCAGTGGGACGGCTAATCAGCCCCAGCATTTT
- | TRBJ2-1 | TRBV9 | - | CASSSEGVAYNEQFF | TGTGCCAGCAGCTCAGAGGGAGTAGCCTACAATGAGCAGTTCTTC
few | TRBJ2-6 | TRBV7-2 | TRBD1 | CASSPGQGSSGANVLTF | TGTGCCAGCAGCCCGGGACAGGGGAGCTCTGGGGCCAACGTCCTGACTTTC
- | TRBJ1-1 | TRBV13 | - | CASSSIARGNTEAFF | TGTGCCAGCAGCTCCATTGCCCGAGGGAACACTGAAGCTTTCTTT
- | TRBJ2-3 | TRBV11-2 | - | CASRPQGTDTQYF | TGTGCCAGCAGACCACAGGGCACAGATACGCAGTATTTT
once | TRBJ1-3 | TRBV7-2 | - | CASSPYTGGNTIYF | TGTGCCAGCAGCCCGTACACAGGGGGAAACACCATATATTTT
- | TRBJ2-1 | TRBV6-5 | - | CASSPGSSSYNEQFF | TGTGCCAGCTCCCCAGGGTCGAGCTCCTACAATGAGCAGTTCTTC
- | TRBJ2-5 | TRBV2 | TRBD2 | CASSRTSVETQYF | TGTGCCAGCAGTCGTACTAGCGTCGAGACCCAGTACTTC
- | TRBJ1-2 | TRBV21-1 | - | CASSGQGVTKSGGYTF | TGTGCCAGCAGCGGACAGGGGGTTACAAAATCGGGCGGCTACACCTTC
- | TRBJ2-7 | TRBV18 | - | CASSPGVGVYEQYF | TGTGCCAGCTCACCGGGGGTGGGGGTCTACGAGCAGTACTTC
- | TRBJ1-6 | TRBV10-3 | - | CAIREFGGMNSPLHF | TGTGCCATCAGAGAATTCGGGGGTATGAATTCACCCCTCCACTTT
- | TRBJ1-2 | TRBV19 | - | CASSILLVGTPNYGYTF | TGTGCCAGTAGTATTCTCCTCGTTGGCACACCAAACTATGGCTACACCTTC